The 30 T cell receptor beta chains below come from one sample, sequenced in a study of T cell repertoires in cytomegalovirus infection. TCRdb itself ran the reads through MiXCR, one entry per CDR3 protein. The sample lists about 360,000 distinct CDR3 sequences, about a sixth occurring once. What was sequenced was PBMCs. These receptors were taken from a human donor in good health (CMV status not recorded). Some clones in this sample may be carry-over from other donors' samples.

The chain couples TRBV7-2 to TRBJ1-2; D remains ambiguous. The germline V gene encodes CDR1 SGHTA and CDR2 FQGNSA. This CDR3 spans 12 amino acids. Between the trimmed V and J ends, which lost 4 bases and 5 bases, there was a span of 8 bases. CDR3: CASSSFDYGYTF. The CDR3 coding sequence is TGTGCCAGCAGCTCCTTTGATTATGGCTACACCTTC.

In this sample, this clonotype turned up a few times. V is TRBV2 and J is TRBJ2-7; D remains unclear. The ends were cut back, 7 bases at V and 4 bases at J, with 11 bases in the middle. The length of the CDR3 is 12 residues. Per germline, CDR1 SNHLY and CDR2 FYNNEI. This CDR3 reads CASKARRYEQYF. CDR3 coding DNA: TGTGCCAGCAAGGCCCGCAGATACGAGCAGTACTTC. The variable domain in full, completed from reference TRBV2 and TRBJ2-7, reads EPEVTQTPSHQVTQMGQEVILRCVPISNHLYFYWYRQILGQKVEFLVSFYNNEISEKSEIFDDQFSVERPDGSNFTLKIRSTKLEDSAMYFCASKARRYEQYFGPGTRLTVT.

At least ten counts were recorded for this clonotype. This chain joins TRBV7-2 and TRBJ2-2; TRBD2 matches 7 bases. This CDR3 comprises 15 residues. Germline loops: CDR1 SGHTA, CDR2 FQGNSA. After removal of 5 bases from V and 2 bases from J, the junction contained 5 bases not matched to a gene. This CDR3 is CASSPGLFNTGELFF. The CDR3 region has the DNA TGTGCCAGCAGCCCGGGACTATTCAACACCGGGGAGCTGTTTTTT.

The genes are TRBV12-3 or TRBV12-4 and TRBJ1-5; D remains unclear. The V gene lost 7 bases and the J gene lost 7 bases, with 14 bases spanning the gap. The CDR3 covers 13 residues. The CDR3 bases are TGTGCCAGCACCAGAATCGTCGGACAGCCCCAGCATTTT. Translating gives CASTRIVGQPQHF.

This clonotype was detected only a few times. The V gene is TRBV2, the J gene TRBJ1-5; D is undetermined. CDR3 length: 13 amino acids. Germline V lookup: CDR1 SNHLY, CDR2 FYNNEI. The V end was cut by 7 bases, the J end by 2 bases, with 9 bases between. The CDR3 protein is CASTEGRNQPQHF. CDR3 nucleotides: TGTGCCAGCACCGAAGGGCGCAATCAGCCCCAGCATTTT. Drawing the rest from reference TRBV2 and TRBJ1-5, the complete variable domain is EPEVTQTPSHQVTQMGQEVILRCVPISNHLYFYWYRQILGQKVEFLVSFYNNEISEKSEIFDDQFSVERPDGSNFTLKIRSTKLEDSAMYFCASTEGRNQPQHFGDGTRLSIL.

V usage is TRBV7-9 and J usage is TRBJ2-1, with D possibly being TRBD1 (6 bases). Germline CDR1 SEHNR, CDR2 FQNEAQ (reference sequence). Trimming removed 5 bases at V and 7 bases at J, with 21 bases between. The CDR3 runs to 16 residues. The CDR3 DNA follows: TGTGCCAGCAGCCCCCTCCGTAGGACAGCGGCAAATGAGCAGTTCTTC. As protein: CASSPLRRTAANEQFF.

CDR3 loop: CSARSSPGSYEQYF. CDR3 sequence (DNA): TGCAGTGCTAGATCAAGTCCGGGATCCTACGAGCAGTACTTC. The chain carries TRBV20-1 and TRBJ2-7, with D possibly being TRBD2 (5 bases). Trimming left V 2 bases short and J 1 base short, with 12 bases between. Germline V gene lookup returns CDR1 DFQATT and CDR2 SNEGSKA (reference sequence). The CDR3 extends over 14 amino acids.

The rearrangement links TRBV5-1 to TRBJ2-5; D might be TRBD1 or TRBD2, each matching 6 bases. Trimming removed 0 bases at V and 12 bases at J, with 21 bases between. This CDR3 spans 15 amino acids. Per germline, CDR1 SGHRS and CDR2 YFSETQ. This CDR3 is CASSLVPRGLTRKYF. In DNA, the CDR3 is TGCGCCAGCAGCTTGGTTCCCCGGGGGCTTACCCGAAAGTACTTC.

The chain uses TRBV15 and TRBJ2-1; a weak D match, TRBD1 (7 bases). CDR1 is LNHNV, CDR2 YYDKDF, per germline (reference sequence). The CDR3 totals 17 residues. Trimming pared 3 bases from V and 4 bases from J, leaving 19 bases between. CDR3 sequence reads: CATSSLTGEVDYNEQFF. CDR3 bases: TGTGCCACCAGCAGCCTTACAGGGGAGGTCGATTACAATGAGCAGTTCTTC.

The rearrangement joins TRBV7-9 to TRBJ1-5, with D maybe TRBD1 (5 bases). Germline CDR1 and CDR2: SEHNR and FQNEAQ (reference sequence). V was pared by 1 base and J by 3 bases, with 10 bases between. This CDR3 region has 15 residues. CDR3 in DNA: TGTGCCAGCAGCTTAGGGGCAGGGTCCAATCAGCCCCAGCATTTT. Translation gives CASSLGAGSNQPQHF.

DNA of the CDR3: TGCAGTGCCAGAAGGGACAGGGGCTATACTGAAGCTTTCTTT. Translation gives CSARRDRGYTEAFF. The V call is TRBV20-1, the J call TRBJ1-1; 10 bases are shared with TRBD1. Germline V lookup: CDR1 DFQATT, CDR2 SNEGSKA (reference sequence). The J segment lost 5 bases and the V segment lost 6 bases, leaving 9 bases of the junction unmatched. CDR3 size: 14 residues.

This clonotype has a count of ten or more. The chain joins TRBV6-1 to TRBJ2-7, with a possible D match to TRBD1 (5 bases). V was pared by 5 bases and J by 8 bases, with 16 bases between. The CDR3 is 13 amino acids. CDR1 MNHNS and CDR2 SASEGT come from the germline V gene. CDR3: CASSSQGRGKQYF. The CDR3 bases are TGTGCCAGCAGTTCCCAGGGTAGGGGAAAGCAGTACTTC.

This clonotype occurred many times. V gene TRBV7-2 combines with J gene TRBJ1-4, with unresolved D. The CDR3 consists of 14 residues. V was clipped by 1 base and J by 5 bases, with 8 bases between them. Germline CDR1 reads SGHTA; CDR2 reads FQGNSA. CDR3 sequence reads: CASSLEVYNEKLFF. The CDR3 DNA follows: TGTGCCAGCAGCTTAGAAGTCTACAATGAAAAACTGTTTTTT.

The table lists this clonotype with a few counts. The CDR3 bases are TGTGCCAGCAGTTTAGGCACAGTAGAGCAGTTCTTC. This encodes CASSLGTVEQFF. This rearrangement joins TRBV27 to TRBJ2-1, with D unclear. The CDR3 contains 12 residues. V lost 2 bases, J lost 10 bases, and 9 bases lay in between. Germline-derived CDR1 and CDR2 are MNHEY and SMNVEV (reference sequence).

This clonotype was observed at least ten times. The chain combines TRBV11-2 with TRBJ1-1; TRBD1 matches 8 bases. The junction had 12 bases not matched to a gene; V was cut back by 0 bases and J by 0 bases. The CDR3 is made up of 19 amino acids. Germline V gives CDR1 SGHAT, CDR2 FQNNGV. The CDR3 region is CASSLEAGQELPMNTEAFF. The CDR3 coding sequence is TGTGCCAGCAGCTTAGAGGCGGGACAGGAACTACCTATGAACACTGAAGCTTTCTTT.

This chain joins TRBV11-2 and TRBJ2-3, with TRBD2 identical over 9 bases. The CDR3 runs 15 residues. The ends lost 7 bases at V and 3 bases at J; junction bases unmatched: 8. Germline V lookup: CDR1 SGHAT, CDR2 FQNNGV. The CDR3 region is CASTPSGGSTDTQYF. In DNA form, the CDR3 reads TGTGCCAGCACCCCAAGCGGGGGGAGTACAGATACGCAGTATTTT. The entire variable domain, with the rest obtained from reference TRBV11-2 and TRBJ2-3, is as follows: EAGVAQSPRYKIIEKRQSVAFWCNPISGHATLYWYQQILGQGPKLLIQFQNNGVVDDSQLPKDRFSAERLKGVDSTLKIQPAKLEDSAVYLCASTPSGGSTDTQYFGPGTRLTVL.

CDR3 residues: CASSLGTTDIQYF. CDR3 nucleotides: TGTGCCAGCAGTTTAGGGACCACGGACATTCAGTACTTC. This chain links TRBV12-3 or TRBV12-4 with TRBJ2-4; D remains unclear. Trimming cost V 1 base and J 8 bases, with 9 bases left between them. The CDR3 consists of 13 residues.

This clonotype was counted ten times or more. The CDR3 DNA sequence: TGTGCCAGCAGCCCGGGACTAGCGGGATACACCGGGGAGCTGTTTTTT. Its protein product is CASSPGLAGYTGELFF. This sequence joins TRBV5-4 and TRBJ2-2; TRBD2 matches at 13 bases. V shed 4 bases and J 3 bases; nucleotides not matched to a gene: 3. Germline values: CDR1 SGHNT, CDR2 YYREEE (reference sequence). CDR3 length equals 16 residues.

CDR3: CSVLWETQYF. Here the CDR3 DNA reads TGCAGCGTCCTCTGGGAGACCCAGTACTTC. V usage is TRBV29-1 and J usage is TRBJ2-5; D is uncertain. The CDR3 is 10 amino acids. The germline V gene has CDR1 SQVTM and CDR2 ANQGSEA. The V end lost 6 bases, the J end lost 5 bases, and 7 bases lay between the germline ends. Supplemented by reference TRBV29-1 and TRBJ2-5, the full variable domain reads SAVISQKPSRDICQRGTSLTIQCQVDSQVTMMFWYRQQPGQSLTLIATANQGSEATYESGFVIDKFPISRPNLTFSTLTVSNMSPEDSSIYLCSVLWETQYFGPGTRLLVL.

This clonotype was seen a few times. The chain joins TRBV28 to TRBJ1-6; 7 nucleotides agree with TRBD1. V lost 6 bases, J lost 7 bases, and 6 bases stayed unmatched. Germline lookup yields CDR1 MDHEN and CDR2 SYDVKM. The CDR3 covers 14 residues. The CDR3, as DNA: TGTGCCAGCAGACCCGGGACAGTAAATTCACCCCTCCACTTT. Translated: CASRPGTVNSPLHF.

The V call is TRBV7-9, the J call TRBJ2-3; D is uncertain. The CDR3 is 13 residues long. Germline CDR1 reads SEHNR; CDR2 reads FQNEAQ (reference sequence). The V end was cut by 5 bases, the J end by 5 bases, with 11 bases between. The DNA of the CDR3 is TGTGCCAGCAGCCCCCCATCTCTAGATACGCAGTATTTT. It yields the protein CASSPPSLDTQYF.

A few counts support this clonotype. The CDR3 sequence is CASSYPGLAGADTQYF. CDR3 in DNA: TGTGCCAGCAGCTACCCGGGACTAGCGGGGGCAGATACGCAGTATTTT. The chain joins TRBV7-2 to TRBJ2-3; 14 positions agree with TRBD2. V shed 4 bases and J 4 bases; nucleotides not matched to a gene: 4. The germline CDR1 and CDR2 sequences are SGHTA and FQGNSA. This CDR3 is built from 16 residues.

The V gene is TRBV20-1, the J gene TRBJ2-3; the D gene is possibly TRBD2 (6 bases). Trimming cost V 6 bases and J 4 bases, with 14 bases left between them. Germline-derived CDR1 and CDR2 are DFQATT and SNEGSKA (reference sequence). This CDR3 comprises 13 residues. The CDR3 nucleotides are TGCAGTGCCATGACTAGAACCGCAGATACGCAGTATTTT. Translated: CSAMTRTADTQYF.

The CDR3 nucleotides read TGTGCCAGCACAGGGAGGTTGGTGGGCTACGAGCAGTACTTC. It translates to CASTGRLVGYEQYF. V and J are TRBV6-6 and TRBJ2-7, with D maybe TRBD2 (6 bases). V was pared by 7 bases and J by 3 bases, with 16 bases between. Per the germline V gene, CDR1 is MNHNY and CDR2 is SVGAGI (reference sequence). The CDR3 spans 14 residues.

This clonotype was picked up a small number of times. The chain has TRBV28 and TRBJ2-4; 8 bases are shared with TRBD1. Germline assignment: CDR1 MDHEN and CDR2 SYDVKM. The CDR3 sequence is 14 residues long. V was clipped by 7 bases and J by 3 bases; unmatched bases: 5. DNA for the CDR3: TGTGCCAGCAACGACAGGGGTGGCAAAAACATTCAGTACTTC. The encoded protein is CASNDRGGKNIQYF. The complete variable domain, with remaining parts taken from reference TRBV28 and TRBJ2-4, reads DVKVTQSSRYLVKRTGEKVFLECVQDMDHENMFWYRQDPGLGLRLIYFSYDVKMKEKGDIPEGYSVSREKKERFSLILESASTNQTSMYLCASNDRGGKNIQYFGAGTRLSVL.

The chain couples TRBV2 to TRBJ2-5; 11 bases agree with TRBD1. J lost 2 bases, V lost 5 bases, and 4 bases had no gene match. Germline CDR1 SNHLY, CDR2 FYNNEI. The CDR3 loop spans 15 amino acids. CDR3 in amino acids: CASSKDRGPQETQYF. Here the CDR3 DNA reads TGTGCCAGCAGTAAGGACAGGGGGCCTCAAGAGACCCAGTACTTC.

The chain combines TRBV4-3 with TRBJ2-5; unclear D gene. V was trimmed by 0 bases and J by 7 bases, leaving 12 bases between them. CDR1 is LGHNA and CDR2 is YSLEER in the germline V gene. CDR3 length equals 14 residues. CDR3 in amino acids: CASSQEHRSATQYF. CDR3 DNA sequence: TGCGCCAGCAGCCAAGAGCACAGATCGGCGACCCAGTACTTC.

The CDR3 DNA follows: TGTGCCAGTACCAGAGGGATCGACTTTCGGGCCTACAATGAGCAGTTCTTC. Protein product: CASTRGIDFRAYNEQFF. This chain uses TRBV19 with TRBJ2-1; tentatively, D is TRBD2 (5 bases). CDR3 length: 17 amino acids. Germline V gene sequence: CDR1 LNHDA, CDR2 SQIVND (reference sequence). Trimming pared 7 bases from V and 2 bases from J, leaving 21 bases between.

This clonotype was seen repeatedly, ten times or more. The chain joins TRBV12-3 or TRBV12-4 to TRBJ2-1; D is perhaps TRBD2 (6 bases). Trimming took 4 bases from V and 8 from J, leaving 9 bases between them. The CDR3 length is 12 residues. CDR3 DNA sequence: TGTGCCAGCAGTTGGGGAGGAGATGAGCAGTTCTTC. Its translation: CASSWGGDEQFF.

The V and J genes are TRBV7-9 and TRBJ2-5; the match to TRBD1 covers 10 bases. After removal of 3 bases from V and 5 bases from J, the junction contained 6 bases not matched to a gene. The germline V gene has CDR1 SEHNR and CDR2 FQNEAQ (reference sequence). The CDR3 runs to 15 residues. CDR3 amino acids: CASSFGTGVRETQYF. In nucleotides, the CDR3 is TGTGCCAGCAGCTTCGGGACAGGGGTTAGGGAGACCCAGTACTTC.